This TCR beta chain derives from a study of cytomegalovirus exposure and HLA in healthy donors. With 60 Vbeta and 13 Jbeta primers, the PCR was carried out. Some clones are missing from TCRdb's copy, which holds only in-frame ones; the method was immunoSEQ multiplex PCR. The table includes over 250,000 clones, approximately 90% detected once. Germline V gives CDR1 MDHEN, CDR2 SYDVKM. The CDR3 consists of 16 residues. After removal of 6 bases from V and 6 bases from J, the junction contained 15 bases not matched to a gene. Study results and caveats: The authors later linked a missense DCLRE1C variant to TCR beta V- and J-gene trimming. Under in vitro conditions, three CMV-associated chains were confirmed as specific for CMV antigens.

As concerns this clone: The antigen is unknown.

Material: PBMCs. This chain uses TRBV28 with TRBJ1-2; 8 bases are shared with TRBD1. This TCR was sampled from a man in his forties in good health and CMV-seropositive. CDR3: CASSPTARTGWDGYTF. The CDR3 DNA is TGTGCCAGCAGCCCCACAGCCCGGACAGGGTGGGATGGCTACACCTTC.